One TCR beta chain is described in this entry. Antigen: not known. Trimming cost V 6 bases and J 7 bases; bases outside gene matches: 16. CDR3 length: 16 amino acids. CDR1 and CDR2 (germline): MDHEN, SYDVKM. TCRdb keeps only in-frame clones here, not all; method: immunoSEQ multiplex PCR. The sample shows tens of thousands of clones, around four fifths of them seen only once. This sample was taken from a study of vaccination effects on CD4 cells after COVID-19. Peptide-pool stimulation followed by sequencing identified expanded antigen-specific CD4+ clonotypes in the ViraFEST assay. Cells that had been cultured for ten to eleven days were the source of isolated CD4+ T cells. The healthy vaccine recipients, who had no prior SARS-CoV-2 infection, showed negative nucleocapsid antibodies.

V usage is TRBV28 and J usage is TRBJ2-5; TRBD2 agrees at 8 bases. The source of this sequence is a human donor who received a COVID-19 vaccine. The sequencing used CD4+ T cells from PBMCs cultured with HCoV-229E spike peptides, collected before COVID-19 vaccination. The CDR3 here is CASSPGGAGGGGTQYF. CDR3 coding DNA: TGTGCCAGCAGCCCCGGCGGGGCGGGGGGCGGGGGGACCCAGTACTTC.